This T cell receptor beta chain was sequenced during a study of blood T cell repertoires in COVID-19. Study-level information: Spain, Italy and the United States supplied samples that represented acute and convalescent COVID-19. Nucleic acid was either cDNA or gDNA, and it came from T cells, B-cell-depleted T cells, or PBMCs.

Generated by immunoSEQ multiplex PCR, the TCRdb table keeps only in-frame clones and is missing some. The table has 55,000 to 80,000 clones, about 86% seen once. The CDR3 is 15 amino acids. The V gene end was trimmed by 6 bases and the J gene end by 7 bases; junction bases not matched to a gene: 8. Germline V CDR1 and CDR2: MNHEY, SVGAGI. The sequence came from a man aged 70-80 years with acute or convalescent COVID-19. The material sequenced was peripheral blood. The genes are TRBV6-5 and TRBJ2-1; TRBD2 matches 11 bases. The CDR3 here is CASSRGLAAANEQFF. CDR3 nucleotides: TGTGCCAGCAGCCGGGGACTAGCGGCGGCAAATGAGCAGTTCTTC.